The TCR beta chain under discussion was sequenced for a study of blood T cell repertoires in COVID-19. On the study more broadly: The origin of the acute and convalescent COVID-19 samples was the United States, Italy and Spain. Sources were T cells, B-cell-depleted T cells, or PBMCs; the material itself was cDNA or gDNA.

V lost 0 bases, J lost 2 bases, and 4 bases stayed unmatched. The germline V gene encodes CDR1 SGHKS and CDR2 YYEKEE (reference sequence). The CDR3 extends over 15 amino acids. Original handling: It was from reference gene primer amplification that nucleated cell counts were estimated. Clones were read by immunoSEQ multiplex PCR, and TCRdb kept only the in-frame ones, dropping some. The V and J calls and the clone size are those of that table, but D and trimming were determined from the DNA. The sample yields about 140,000 clones, 60% to 85% seen once. This receptor was obtained from a woman of 80 years or more with active or convalescent COVID-19. Sequenced: peripheral blood. This chain links TRBV5-5 with TRBJ2-7; 8 positions agree with TRBD1. CDR3 loop: CASSLGTGRTYEQYF. Here the CDR3 DNA reads TGTGCCAGCAGCTTGGGGACAGGGCGAACCTACGAGCAGTACTTC.